This T cell receptor (beta chain) was sequenced during a study of CD8 T cells in Susac syndrome. Peripheral blood CD8+ and CD4+ T cells were profiled by TCR beta sequencing. TEMRA cells were FACS-enriched and CD8+ and CD4+ T cells negatively isolated. cDNA came from around 0.5 to 1 ug RNA primed by random hexamers. TCRdb recomputed calls from the immunoSEQ multiplex PCR reads with MiXCR, one row per CDR3 protein. The sample records about 200,000 distinct CDR3 sequences, 85% to 95% being singletons. From germline, CDR1 is KGHSH and CDR2 LQKENI. This CDR3 has 15 residues. V was cut by 3 bases and J by 0 bases, with 9 bases left in between.

The source of this sequence is a human donor in good health. The genes are TRBV18 and TRBJ1-5; D not resolved. The sequencing sample was made of CD4+ T cells from PBMCs. The CDR3: CASSPTKDSNQPQHF. DNA for the CDR3: TGTGCCAGCTCACCCACCAAGGATAGCAATCAGCCCCAGCATTTT.